This TCR beta chain was observed in a study of blood T cell repertoires in COVID-19. About the research overall: For recovered donors of Cohort 3, there were two negative PCRs, clearance, or symptom resolution. The cDNA or gDNA used as material had been derived from T cells, B-cell-depleted T cells, or PBMCs.

Those enrolled, adults aged 18 to 89 years, came from about 24 US areas. Sequenced by immunoSEQ multiplex PCR; TCRdb stores in-frame clones only, minus some. The sample holds 200,000 to 250,000 clones; approximately 87% are singletons and the top ten take approximately 3%. The sample consisted of PBMCs or T cells enriched from blood (not recorded which). The sequence came from a woman in her 50s in a cohort exposed to, infected with or recovered from COVID-19 (not recorded which).

The CDR3 DNA reads TGTGCCAGCAGCTCCAGGGCGGCCTATGGCTACACCTTC. It yields the protein CASSSRAAYGYTF. J is TRBJ1-2 and V is TRBV5-4; D perhaps matches TRBD1 (5 bases). The CDR3 consists of 13 residues. V lost 3 bases and J lost 4, with 10 bases in between. Germline V gene lookup returns CDR1 SGHNT and CDR2 YYREEE (reference sequence).